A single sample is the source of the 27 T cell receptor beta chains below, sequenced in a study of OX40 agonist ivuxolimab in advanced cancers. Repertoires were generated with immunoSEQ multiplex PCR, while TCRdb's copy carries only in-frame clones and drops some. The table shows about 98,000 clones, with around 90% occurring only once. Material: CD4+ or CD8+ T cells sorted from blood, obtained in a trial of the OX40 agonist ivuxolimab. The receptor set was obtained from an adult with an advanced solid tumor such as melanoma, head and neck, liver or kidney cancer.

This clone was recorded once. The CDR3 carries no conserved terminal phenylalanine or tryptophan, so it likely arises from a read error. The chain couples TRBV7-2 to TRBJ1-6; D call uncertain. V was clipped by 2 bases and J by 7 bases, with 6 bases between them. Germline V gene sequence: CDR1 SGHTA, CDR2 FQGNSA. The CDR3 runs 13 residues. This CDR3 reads CASSLFRNSPLHL. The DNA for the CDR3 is TGTGCCAGCAGCTTATTCCGCAATTCACCCCTCCACCTT.

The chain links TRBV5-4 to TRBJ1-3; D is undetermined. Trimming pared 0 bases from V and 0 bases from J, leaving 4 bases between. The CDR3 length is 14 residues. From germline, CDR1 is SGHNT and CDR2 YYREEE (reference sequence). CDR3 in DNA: TGTGCCAGCAGCTTGGGCCACTCTGGAAACACCATATATTTT. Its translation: CASSLGHSGNTIYF.

The CDR3 reads CASSESGGRTYNEQFF. CDR3 nucleotide sequence: TGTGCCAGCAGTGAATCAGGGGGTAGGACCTACAATGAGCAGTTCTTC. This chain uses TRBV25-1 with TRBJ2-1; 7 nucleotides agree with TRBD1. After removal of 1 base from V and 2 bases from J, the junction contained 5 bases not matched to a gene. The CDR3 contains 16 residues. CDR1 and CDR2 (germline): MGHDK, SYGVNS.

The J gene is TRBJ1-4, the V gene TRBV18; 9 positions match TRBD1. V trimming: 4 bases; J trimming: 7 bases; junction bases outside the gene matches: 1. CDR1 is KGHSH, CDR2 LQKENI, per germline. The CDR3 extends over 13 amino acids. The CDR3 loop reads CASSLDRGEKLFF. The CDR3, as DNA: TGTGCCAGCTCACTGGACAGGGGTGAAAAACTGTTTTTT.

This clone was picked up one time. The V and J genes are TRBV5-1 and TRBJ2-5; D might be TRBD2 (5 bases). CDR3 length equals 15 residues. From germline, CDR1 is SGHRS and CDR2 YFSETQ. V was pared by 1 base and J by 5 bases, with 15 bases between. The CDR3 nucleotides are TGCGCCAGCAGCTTGTTGCGGGCAGGTCAGGAGACCCAGTACTTC. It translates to CASSLLRAGQETQYF. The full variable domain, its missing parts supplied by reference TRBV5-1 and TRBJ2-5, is KAGVTQTPRYLIKTRGQQVTLSCSPISGHRSVSWYQQTPGQGLQFLFEYFSETQRNKGNFPGRFSGRQFSNSRSEMNVSTLELGDSALYLCASSLLRAGQETQYFGPGTRLLVL.

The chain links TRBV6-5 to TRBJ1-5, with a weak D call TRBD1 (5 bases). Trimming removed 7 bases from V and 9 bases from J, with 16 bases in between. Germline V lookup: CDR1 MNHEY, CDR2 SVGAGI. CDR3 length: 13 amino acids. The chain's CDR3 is CASTKTRDAPQHF. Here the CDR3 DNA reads TGTGCCAGCACCAAAACGAGGGACGCGCCCCAGCATTTT.

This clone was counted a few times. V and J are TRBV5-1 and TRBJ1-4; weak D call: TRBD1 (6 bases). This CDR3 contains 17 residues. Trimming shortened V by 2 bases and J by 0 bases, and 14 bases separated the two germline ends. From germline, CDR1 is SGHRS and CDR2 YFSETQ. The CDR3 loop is CASSFVGQGTTNEKLFF. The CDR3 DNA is TGCGCCAGCAGCTTTGTTGGCCAGGGGACAACTAATGAAAAACTGTTTTTT.

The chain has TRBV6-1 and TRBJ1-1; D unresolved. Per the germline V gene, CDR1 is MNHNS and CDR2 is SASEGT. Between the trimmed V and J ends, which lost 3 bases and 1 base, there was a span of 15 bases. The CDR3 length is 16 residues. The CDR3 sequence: CASSDNLPGGNTEAFF. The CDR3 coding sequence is TGTGCCAGCAGTGATAACCTACCCGGAGGGAACACTGAAGCTTTCTTT.

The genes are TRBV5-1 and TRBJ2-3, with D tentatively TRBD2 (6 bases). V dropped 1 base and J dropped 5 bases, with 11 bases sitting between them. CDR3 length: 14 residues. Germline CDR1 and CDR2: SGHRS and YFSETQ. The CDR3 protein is CASSLSHGGDTQYF. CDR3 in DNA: TGCGCCAGCAGCTTGTCCCACGGGGGAGATACGCAGTATTTT.

The CDR3 nucleotides read TGCGCCAGCAGCGCCAGGGTTAACACTGAAGCTTTCTTT. It codes for CASSARVNTEAFF. The J gene is TRBJ1-1, the V gene TRBV5-1; tentative D call: TRBD1 (5 bases). Germline V gives CDR1 SGHRS, CDR2 YFSETQ. Trimming left V 4 bases short and J 2 bases short, with 9 bases between. There are 13 residues in the CDR3.

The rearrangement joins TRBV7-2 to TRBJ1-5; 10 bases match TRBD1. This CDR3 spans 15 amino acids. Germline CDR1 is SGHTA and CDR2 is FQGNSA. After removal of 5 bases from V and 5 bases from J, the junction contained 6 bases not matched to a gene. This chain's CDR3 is CASSRGQGRDQPQHF. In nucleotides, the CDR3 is TGTGCCAGCAGCCGGGGACAGGGGAGGGATCAGCCCCAGCATTTT.

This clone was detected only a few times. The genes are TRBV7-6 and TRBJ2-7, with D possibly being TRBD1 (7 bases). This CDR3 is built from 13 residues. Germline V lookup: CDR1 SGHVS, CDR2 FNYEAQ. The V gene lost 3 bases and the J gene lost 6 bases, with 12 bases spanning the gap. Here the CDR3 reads CASSFDRDSEQYF. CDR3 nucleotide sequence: TGTGCCAGCAGCTTTGACAGGGACTCCGAGCAGTACTTC.

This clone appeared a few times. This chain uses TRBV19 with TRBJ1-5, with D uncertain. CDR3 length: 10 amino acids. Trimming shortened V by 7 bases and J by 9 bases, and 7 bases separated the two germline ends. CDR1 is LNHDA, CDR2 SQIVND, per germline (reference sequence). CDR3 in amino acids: CASTPGPQHF. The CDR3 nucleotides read TGTGCCAGTACCCCAGGGCCCCAGCATTTT. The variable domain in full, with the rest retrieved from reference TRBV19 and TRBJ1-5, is DGGITQSPKYLFRKEGQNVTLSCEQNLNHDAMYWYRQDPGQGLRLIYYSQIVNDFQKGDIAEGYSVSREKKESFPLTVTSAQKNPTAFYLCASTPGPQHFGDGTRLSIL.

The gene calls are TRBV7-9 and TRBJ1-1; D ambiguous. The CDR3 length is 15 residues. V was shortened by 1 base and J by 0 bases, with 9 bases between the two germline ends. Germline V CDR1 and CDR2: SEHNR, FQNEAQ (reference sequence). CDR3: CASSLVLSVNTEAFF. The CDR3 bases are TGTGCCAGCAGCTTAGTACTATCCGTGAACACTGAAGCTTTCTTT.

The chain's CDR3 is CASSVETSYEQYF. CDR3 coding DNA: TGTGCCAGCAGCGTAGAAACCTCGTACGAGCAGTACTTC. The J gene is TRBJ2-7, the V gene TRBV9, with unresolved D. The V and J ends lost 0 bases and 4 bases respectively, with 8 bases between them. Germline assignment: CDR1 SGDLS and CDR2 YYNGEE. The CDR3 runs 13 residues. Supplemented by reference TRBV9 and TRBJ2-7, the full variable domain reads DSGVTQTPKHLITATGQRVTLRCSPRSGDLSVYWYQQSLDQGLQFLIQYYNGEERAKGNILERFSAQQFPDLHSELNLSSLELGDSALYFCASSVETSYEQYFGPGTRLTVT.

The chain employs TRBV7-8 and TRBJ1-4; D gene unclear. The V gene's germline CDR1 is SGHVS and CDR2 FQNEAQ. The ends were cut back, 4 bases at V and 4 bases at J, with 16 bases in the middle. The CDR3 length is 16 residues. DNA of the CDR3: TGTGCCAGCAGCTACCTCATTCGGGCCTATAATGAAAAACTGTTTTTT. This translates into CASSYLIRAYNEKLFF.

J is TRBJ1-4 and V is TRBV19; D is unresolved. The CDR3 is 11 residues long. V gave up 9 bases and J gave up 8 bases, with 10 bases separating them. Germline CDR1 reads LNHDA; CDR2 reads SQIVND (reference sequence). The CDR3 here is CASESREKLFF. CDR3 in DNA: TGTGCCAGCGAGTCCAGGGAAAAACTGTTTTTT.

This chain's CDR3 is CAISEFRGNTEAFF. As DNA, the CDR3 is TGTGCCATCAGTGAGTTCCGGGGGAACACTGAAGCTTTCTTT. V gene TRBV10-3 combines with J gene TRBJ1-1; no definite D call. This CDR3 comprises 14 residues. CDR1 ENHRY and CDR2 SYGVKD come from the germline V gene. V dropped 1 base and J dropped 1 base, with 7 bases sitting between them.

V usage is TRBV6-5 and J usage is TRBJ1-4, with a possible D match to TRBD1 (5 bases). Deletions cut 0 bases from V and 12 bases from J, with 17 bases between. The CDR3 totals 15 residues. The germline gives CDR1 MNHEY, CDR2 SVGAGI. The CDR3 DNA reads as TGTGCCAGCAGTTACTCGAGGCACAGCGGGACGCAACTGTTTTTT. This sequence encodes CASSYSRHSGTQLFF.

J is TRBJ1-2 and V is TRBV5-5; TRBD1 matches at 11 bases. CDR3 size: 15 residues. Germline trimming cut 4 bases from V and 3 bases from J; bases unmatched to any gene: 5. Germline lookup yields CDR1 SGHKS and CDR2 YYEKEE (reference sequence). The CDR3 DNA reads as TGTGCCAGCAGCCCCGGACAGGGGGCTGACTATGGCTACACCTTC. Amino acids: CASSPGQGADYGYTF.

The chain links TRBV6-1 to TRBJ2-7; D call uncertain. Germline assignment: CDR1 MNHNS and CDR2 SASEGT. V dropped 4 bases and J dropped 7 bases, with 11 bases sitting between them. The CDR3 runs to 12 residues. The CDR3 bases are TGTGCCAGCAGTGCCCAACTCAGGGAGCAGTACTTC. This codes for CASSAQLREQYF.

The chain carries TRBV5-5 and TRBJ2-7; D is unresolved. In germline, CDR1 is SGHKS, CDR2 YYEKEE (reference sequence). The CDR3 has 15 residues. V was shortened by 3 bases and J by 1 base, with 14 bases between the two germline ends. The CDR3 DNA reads TGTGCCAGCAGCTCGATGGGCGGTGCTTCCTACGAGCAGTACTTC. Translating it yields CASSSMGGASYEQYF.

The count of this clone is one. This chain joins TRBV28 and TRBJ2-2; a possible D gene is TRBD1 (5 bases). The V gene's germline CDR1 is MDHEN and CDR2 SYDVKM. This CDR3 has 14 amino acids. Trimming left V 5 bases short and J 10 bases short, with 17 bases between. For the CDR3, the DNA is TGTGCCAGCAGTAATCGGCAGGGTGGATCGGAGCTGTTTTTT. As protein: CASSNRQGGSELFF.

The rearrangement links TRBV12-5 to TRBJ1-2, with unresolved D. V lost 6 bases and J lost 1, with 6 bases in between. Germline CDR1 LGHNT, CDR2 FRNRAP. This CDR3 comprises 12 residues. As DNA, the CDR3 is TGTGCTAGTGGCCGGGATAACTATGGCTACACCTTC. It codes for CASGRDNYGYTF.

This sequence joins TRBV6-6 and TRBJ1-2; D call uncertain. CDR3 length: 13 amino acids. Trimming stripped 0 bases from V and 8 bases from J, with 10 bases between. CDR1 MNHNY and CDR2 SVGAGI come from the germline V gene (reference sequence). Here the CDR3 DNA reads TGTGCCAGCAGTTACTCCCCTAATCGGGGCTACACCTTC. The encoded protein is CASSYSPNRGYTF.

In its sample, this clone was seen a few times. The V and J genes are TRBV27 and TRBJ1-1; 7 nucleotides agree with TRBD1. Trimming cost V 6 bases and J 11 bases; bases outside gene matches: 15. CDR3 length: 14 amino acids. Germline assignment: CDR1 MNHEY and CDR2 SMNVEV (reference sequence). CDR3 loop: CASSTQGLAVHAFF. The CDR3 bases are TGTGCCAGCAGCACACAGGGGTTAGCGGTGCACGCTTTCTTT.

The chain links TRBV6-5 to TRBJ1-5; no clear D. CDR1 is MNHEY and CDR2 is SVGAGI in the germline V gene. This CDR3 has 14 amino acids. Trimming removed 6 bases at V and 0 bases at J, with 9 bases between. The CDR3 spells CASSRTYSNQPQHF. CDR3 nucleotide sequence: TGTGCCAGCAGCAGGACTTATAGCAATCAGCCCCAGCATTTT.